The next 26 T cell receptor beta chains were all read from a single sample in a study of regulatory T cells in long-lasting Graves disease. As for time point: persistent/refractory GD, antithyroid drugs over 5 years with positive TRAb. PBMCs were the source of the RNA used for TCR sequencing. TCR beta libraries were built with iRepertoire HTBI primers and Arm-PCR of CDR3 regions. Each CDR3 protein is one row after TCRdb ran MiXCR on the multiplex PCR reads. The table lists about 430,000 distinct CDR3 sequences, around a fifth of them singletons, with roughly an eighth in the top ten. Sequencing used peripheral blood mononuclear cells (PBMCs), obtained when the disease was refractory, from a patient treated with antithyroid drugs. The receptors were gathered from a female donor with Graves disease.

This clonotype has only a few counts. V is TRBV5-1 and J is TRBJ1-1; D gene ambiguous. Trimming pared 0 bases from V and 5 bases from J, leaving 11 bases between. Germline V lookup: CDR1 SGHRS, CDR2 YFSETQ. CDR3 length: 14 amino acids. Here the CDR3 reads CASSLVAAGTEAFF. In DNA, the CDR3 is TGCGCCAGCAGCTTGGTGGCAGCTGGGACTGAAGCTTTCTTT.

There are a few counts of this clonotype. The CDR3 loop is CSADRENTGELFF. The CDR3 region has the DNA TGCAGCGCGGACAGGGAAAACACCGGGGAGCTGTTTTTT. The V gene is TRBV29-1, the J gene TRBJ2-2, with TRBD1 matching 8 bases. Germline CDR1 SQVTM, CDR2 ANQGSEA. The CDR3 spans 13 residues. V was pared by 7 bases and J by 2 bases, with 3 bases of the junction left unmatched.

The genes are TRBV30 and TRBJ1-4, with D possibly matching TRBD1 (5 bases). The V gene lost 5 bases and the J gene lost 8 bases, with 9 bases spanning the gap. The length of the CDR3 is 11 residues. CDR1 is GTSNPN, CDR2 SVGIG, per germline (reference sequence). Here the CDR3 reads CAWGSGEKLFF. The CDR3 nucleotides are TGTGCCTGGGGCTCAGGGGAAAAACTGTTTTTT.

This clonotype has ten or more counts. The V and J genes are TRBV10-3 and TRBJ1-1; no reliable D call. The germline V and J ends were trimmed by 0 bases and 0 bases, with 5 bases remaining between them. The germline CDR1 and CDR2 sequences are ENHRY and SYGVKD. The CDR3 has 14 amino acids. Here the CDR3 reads CAISESAVNTEAFF. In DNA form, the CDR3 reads TGTGCCATCAGTGAGTCTGCAGTGAACACTGAAGCTTTCTTT.

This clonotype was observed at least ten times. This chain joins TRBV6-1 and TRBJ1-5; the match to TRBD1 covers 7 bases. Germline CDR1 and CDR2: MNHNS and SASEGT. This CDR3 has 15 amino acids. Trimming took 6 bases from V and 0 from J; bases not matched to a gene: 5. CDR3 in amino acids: CASRDRRDSNQPQHF. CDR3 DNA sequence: TGTGCCAGCAGGGACAGGAGGGATAGCAATCAGCCCCAGCATTTT.

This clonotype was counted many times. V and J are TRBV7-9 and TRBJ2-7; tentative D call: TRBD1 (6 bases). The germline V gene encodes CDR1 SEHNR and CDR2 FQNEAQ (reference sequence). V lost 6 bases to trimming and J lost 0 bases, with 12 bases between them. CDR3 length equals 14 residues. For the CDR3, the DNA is TGTGCCAGCAGTTCCTCGGGACACTCCTACGAGCAGTACTTC. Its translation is CASSSSGHSYEQYF.

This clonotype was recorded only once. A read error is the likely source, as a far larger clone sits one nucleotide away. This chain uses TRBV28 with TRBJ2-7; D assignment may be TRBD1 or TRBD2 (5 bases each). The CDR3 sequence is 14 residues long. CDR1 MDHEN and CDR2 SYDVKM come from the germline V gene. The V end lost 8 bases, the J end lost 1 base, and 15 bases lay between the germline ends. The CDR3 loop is CASGSLTESYEQYF. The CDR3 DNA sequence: TGTGCCAGCGGGAGCTTGACAGAGTCCTACGAGCAGTACTTC.

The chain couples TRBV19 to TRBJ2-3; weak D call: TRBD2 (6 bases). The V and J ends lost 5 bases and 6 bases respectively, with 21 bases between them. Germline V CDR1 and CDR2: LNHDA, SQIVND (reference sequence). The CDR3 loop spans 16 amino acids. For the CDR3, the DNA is TGTGCCAGTAGTGCACAGGTGACCGGAGGGTGGGATACGCAGTATTTT. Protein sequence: CASSAQVTGGWDTQYF. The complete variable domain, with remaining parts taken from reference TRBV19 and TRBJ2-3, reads DGGITQSPKYLFRKEGQNVTLSCEQNLNHDAMYWYRQDPGQGLRLIYYSQIVNDFQKGDIAEGYSVSREKKESFPLTVTSAQKNPTAFYLCASSAQVTGGWDTQYFGPGTRLTVL.

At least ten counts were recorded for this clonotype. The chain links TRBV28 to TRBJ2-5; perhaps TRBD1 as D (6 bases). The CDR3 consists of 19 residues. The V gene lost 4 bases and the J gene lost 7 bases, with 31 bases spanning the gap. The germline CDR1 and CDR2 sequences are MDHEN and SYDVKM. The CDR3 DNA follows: TGTGCCAGCAGTTCCCACTCCCCCGCATTGACAGGCTGGTCGGGGACCCAGTACTTC. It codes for CASSSHSPALTGWSGTQYF.

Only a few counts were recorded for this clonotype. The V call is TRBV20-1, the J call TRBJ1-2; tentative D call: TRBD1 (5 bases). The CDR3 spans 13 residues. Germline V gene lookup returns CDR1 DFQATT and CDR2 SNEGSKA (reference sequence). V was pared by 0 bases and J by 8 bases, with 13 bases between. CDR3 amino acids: CSARDRGEEGYTF. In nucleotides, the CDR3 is TGCAGTGCTAGAGATAGGGGAGAAGAGGGCTACACCTTC.

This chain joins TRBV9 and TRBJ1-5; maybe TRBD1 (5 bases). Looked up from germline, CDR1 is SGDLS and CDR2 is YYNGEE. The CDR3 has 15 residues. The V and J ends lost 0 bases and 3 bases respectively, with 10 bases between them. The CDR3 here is CASSVDGGANQPQHF. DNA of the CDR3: TGTGCCAGCAGCGTAGACGGAGGGGCCAATCAGCCCCAGCATTTT.

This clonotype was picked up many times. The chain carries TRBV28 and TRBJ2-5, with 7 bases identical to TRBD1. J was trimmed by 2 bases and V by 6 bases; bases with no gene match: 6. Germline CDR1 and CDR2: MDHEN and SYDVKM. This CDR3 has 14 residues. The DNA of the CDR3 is TGTGCCAGCAGCCGGGACAGAAATCAAGAGACCCAGTACTTC. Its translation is CASSRDRNQETQYF.

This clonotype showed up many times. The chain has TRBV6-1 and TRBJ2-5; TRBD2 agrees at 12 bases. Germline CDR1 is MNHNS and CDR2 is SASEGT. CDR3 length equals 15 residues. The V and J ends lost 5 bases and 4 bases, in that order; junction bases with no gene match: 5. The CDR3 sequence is CASSRLAGDGETQYF. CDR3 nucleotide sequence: TGTGCCAGCAGTCGACTAGCGGGAGACGGAGAGACCCAGTACTTC.

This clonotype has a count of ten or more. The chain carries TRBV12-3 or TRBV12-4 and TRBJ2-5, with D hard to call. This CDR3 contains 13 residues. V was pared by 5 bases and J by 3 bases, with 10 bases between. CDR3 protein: CASSGRAKETQYF. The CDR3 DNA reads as TGTGCCAGCAGTGGAAGGGCCAAAGAGACCCAGTACTTC.

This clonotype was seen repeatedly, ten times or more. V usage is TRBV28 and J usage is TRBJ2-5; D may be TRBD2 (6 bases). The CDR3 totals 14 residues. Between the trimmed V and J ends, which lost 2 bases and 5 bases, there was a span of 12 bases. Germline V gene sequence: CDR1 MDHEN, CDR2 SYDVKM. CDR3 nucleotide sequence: TGTGCCAGCAGTTTACTCGGGGGACCGGAGACCCAGTACTTC. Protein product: CASSLLGGPETQYF.

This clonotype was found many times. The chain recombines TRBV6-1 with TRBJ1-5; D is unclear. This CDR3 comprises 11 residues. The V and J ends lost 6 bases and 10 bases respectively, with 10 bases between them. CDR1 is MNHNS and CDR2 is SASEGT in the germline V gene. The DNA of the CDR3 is TGTGCCAGCAGCGCCGTGGATCCCCAGCATTTT. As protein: CASSAVDPQHF.

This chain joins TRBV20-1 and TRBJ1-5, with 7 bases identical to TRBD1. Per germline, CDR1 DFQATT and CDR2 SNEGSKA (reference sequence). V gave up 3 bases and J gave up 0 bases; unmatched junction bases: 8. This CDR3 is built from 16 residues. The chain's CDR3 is CSARRGQTYSNQPQHF. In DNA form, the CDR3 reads TGCAGTGCTAGGAGGGGACAGACGTATAGCAATCAGCCCCAGCATTTT.

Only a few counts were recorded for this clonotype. The chain's CDR3 is CASTRAEGAGSVVYNEQFF. The DNA for the CDR3 is TGTGCCAGCACCCGAGCAGAGGGGGCAGGGTCGGTGGTCTACAATGAGCAGTTCTTC. V and J are TRBV7-8 and TRBJ2-1, with 7 bases identical to TRBD1. Germline V lookup: CDR1 SGHVS, CDR2 FQNEAQ. The CDR3 has 19 amino acids. The V segment lost 7 bases and the J segment 3 bases; nucleotides outside the gene matches: 21.

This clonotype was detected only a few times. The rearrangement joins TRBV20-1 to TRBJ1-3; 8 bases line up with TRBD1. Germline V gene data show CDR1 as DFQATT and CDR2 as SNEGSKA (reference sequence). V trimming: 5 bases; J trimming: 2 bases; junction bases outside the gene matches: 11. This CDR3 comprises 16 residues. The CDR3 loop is CSAVLTGTGAGNTIYF. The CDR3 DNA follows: TGCAGTGCTGTACTAACCGGGACAGGCGCTGGAAACACCATATATTTT.

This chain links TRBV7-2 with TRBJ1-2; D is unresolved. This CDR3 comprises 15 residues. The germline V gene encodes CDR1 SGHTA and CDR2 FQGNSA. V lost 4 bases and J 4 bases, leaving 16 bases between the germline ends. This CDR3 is CASSSYTLGVYGYTF. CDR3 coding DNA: TGTGCCAGCAGCTCTTACACCCTAGGCGTCTATGGCTACACCTTC.

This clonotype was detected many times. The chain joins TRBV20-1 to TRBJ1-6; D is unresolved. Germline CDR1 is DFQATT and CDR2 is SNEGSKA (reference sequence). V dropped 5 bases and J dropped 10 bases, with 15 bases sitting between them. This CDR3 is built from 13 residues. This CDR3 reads CSASAGVESPLHF. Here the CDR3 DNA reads TGCAGTGCTTCGGCCGGGGTCGAGTCACCCCTCCACTTT.

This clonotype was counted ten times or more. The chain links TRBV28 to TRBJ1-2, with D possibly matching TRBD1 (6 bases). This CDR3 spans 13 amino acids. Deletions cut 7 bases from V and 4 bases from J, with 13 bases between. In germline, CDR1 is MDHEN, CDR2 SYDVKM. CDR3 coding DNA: TGTGCCAGCACCCTGGGGGGGCTCTATGGCTACACCTTC. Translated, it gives CASTLGGLYGYTF.

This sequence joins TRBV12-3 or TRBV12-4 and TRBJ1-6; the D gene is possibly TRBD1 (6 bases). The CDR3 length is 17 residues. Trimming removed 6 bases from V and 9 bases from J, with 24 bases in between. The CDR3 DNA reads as TGTGCCAGCAGCCCTAGTGGGGGGCCGACCCGTCGTTCACCCCTCCACTTT. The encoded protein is CASSPSGGPTRRSPLHF.

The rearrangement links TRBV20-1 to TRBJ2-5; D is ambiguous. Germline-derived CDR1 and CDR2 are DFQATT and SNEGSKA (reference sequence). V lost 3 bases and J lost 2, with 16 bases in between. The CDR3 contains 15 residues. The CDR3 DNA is TGCAGTGCTAGGACTTCCCAAGGGATGCAAGAGACCCAGTACTTC. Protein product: CSARTSQGMQETQYF.

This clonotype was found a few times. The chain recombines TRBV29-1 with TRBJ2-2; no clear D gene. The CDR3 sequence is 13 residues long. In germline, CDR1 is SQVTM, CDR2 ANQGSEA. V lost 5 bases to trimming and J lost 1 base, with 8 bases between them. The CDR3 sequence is CSVRTMNTGELFF. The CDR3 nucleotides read TGCAGCGTTAGGACGATGAACACCGGGGAGCTGTTTTTT.

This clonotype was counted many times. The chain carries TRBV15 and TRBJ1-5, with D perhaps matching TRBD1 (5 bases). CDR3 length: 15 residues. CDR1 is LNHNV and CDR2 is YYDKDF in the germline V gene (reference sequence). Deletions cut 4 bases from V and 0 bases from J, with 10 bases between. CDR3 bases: TGTGCCACCAGCAAAAACAGGAATAGCAATCAGCCCCAGCATTTT. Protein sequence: CATSKNRNSNQPQHF.